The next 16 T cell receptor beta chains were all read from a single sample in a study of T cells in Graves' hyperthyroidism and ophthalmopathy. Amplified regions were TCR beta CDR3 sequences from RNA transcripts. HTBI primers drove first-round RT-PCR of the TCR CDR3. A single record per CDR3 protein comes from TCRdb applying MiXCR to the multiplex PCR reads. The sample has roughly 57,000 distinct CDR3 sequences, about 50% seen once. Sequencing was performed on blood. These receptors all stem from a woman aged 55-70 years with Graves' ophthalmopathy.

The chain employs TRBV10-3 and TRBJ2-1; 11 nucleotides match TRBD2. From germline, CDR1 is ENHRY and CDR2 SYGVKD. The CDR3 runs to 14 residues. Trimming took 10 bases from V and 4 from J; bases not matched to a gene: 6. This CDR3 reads CASLRLAGYNEQFF. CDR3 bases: TGTGCCAGCTTGAGACTAGCGGGATACAATGAGCAGTTCTTC.

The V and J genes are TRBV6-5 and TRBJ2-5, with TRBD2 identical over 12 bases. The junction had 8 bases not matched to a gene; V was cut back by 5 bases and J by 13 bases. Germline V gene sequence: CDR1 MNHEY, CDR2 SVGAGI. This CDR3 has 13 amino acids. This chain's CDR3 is CASSPGLAGIGYF. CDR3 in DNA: TGTGCCAGCAGTCCCGGACTAGCGGGGATCGGGTACTTC.

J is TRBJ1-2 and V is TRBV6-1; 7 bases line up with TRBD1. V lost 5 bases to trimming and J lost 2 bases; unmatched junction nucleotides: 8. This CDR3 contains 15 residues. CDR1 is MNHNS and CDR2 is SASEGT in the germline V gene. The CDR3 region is CASSPDRTGNYGYTF. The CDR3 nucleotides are TGTGCCAGCAGTCCGGACCGGACAGGAAACTATGGCTACACCTTC.

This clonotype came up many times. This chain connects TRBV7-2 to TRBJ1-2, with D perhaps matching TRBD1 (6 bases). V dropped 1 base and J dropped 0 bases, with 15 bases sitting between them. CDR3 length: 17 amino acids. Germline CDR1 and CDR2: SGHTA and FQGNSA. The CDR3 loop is CASSLVWGGRTNYGYTF. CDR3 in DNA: TGTGCCAGCAGCTTAGTGTGGGGGGGCCGAACTAACTATGGCTACACCTTC.

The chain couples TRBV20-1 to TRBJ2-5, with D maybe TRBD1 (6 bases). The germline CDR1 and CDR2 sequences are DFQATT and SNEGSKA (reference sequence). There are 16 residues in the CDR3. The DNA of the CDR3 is TGCAGAGCACAGGGAACTATGGCAGGGGCGAGGGAGACCCAGTACTTC. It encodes CRAQGTMAGARETQYF.

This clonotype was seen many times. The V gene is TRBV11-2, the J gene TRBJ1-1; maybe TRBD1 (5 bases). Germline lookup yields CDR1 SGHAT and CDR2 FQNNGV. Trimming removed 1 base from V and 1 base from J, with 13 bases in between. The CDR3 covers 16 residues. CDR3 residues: CASSLAGGGPNTEAFF. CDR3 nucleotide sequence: TGTGCCAGCAGCTTAGCTGGGGGAGGCCCGAACACTGAAGCTTTCTTT.

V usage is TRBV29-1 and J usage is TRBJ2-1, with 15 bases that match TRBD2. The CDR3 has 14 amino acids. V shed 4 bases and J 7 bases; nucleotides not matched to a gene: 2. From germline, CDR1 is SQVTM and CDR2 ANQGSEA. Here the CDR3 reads CSVGTSGGANEQFF. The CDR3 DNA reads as TGCAGCGTTGGGACTAGCGGGGGGGCAAATGAGCAGTTCTTC.

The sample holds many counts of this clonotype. The CDR3 DNA reads TGCAGTGCTCCGGGACTAGCGGGAGAGATGGGGGAGCAGTACTTC. Translated: CSAPGLAGEMGEQYF. This chain joins TRBV20-1 and TRBJ2-7; 14 bases are shared with TRBD2. There are 15 residues in the CDR3. Trimming at V came to 5 bases and at J to 7 bases, leaving 10 bases not matched to a gene. The germline CDR1 and CDR2 sequences are DFQATT and SNEGSKA (reference sequence).

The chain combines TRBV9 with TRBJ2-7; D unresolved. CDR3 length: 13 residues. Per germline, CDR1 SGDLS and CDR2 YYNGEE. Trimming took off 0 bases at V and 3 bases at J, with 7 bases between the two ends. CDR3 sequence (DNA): TGTGCCAGCAGCGTAGCGCCCCTCTACGAGCAGTACTTC. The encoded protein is CASSVAPLYEQYF.

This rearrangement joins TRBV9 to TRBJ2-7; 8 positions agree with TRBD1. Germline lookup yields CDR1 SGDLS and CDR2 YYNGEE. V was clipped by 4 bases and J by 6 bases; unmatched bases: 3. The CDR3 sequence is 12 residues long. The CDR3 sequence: CASSQTGVEQYF. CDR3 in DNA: TGTGCCAGCAGCCAGACAGGGGTCGAGCAGTACTTC.

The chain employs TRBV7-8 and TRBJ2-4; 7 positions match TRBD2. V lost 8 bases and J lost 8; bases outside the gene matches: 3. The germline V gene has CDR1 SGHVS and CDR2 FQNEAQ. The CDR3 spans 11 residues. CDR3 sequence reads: CASLGGDIQYF. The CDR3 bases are TGTGCCAGCCTTGGGGGGGACATTCAGTACTTC. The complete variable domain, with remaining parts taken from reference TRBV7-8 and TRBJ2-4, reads GAGVSQSPRYKVAKRGQDVALRCDPISGHVSLFWYQQALGQGPEFLTYFQNEAQLDKSGLPSDRFFAERPEGSVSTLKIQRTQQEDSAVYLCASLGGDIQYFGAGTRLSVL.

The CDR3 nucleotides are TGCGCCAGCAGTGATGGACAGGAGAACACTGAAGCTTTCTTT. It translates to CASSDGQENTEAFF. The rearrangement uses TRBV10-2 and TRBJ1-1; 7 bases align to TRBD1. From germline, CDR1 is WSHSY and CDR2 SAAADI. This CDR3 has 14 residues. The ends lost 3 bases at V and 1 base at J; junction bases unmatched: 2.

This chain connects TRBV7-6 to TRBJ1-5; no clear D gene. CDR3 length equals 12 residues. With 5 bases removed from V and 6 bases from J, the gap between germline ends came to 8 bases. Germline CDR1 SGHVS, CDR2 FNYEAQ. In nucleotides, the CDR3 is TGTGCCAGCAGCCGTCCCGTTCAGCCCCAGCATTTT. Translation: CASSRPVQPQHF.

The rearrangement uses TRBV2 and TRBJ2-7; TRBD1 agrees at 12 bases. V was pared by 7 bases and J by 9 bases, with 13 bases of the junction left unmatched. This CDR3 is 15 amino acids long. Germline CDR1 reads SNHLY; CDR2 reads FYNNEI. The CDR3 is CASTGTGGDLSGQYF. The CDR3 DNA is TGTGCCAGCACCGGGACAGGGGGCGATCTCTCCGGGCAGTACTTC.

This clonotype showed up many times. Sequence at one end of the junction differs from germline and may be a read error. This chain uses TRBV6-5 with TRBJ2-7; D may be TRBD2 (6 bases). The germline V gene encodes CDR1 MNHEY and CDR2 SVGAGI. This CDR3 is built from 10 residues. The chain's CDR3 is CASSDVGGFF. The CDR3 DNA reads TGTGCCAGCAGTGATGTGGGGGGATTCTTC.

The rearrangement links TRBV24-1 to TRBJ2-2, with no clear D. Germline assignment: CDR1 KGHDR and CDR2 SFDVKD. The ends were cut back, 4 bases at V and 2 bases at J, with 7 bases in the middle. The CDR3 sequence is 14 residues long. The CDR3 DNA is TGTGCCACCAGTGACCCCTTAAACACCGGGGAGCTGTTTTTT. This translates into CATSDPLNTGELFF.